A single sample is the source of the 23 T cell receptor beta chains below, sequenced in a study of cytotoxic CD8 clonotypes in ibrutinib-treated CLL. Sequenced by immunoSEQ multiplex PCR; TCRdb stores in-frame clones only, minus some. In the table there are over 200,000 clones, 70% of which are singletons. The sample here was PBMCs, taken after 12 months of ibrutinib treatment. These receptors came from a human donor with chronic lymphocytic leukemia.

V and J are TRBV5-1 and TRBJ1-2; TRBD1 aligns across 7 bases. The CDR3 runs to 16 residues. Germline CDR1 and CDR2: SGHRS and YFSETQ. The V gene end was trimmed by 3 bases and the J gene end by 3 bases; junction bases not matched to a gene: 11. CDR3 region: CASSSEPTGIDYGYTF. The DNA for the CDR3 is TGCGCCAGCAGCTCTGAACCGACAGGGATCGACTATGGCTACACCTTC.

The rearrangement uses TRBV4-2 and TRBJ2-5, with D unresolved. CDR1 and CDR2 (germline): LGHNA, YNFKEQ. Trimming left V 0 bases short and J 0 bases short, with 5 bases between. CDR3 length: 14 residues. CDR3 DNA: TGTGCCAGCAGCCAAGATATTTACCAAGAGACCCAGTACTTC. It specifies CASSQDIYQETQYF.

The chain joins TRBV7-2 to TRBJ1-1, with D unclear. The V and J ends lost 2 bases and 2 bases respectively, with 9 bases between them. This CDR3 contains 14 residues. Germline CDR1 SGHTA, CDR2 FQGNSA. Here the CDR3 DNA reads TGTGCCAGCAGCTTAATGGGCAGAAACACTGAAGCTTTCTTT. Residues: CASSLMGRNTEAFF.

As to this clone: The same CDR3 can be traced to other DNA sequences in this sample. CDR3 in amino acids: CASSPGGGRETQYF. The CDR3 DNA reads as TGCGCCAGCAGCCCTGGTGGGGGAAGGGAGACCCAGTACTTC. The genes are TRBV5-1 and TRBJ2-5; D might be TRBD1 or TRBD2, each matching 5 bases. V lost 4 bases and J 5 bases, leaving 15 bases between the germline ends. CDR1 is SGHRS and CDR2 is YFSETQ in the germline V gene. The CDR3 totals 14 residues.

The gene calls are TRBV5-1 and TRBJ1-4, with D unresolved. This CDR3 comprises 15 residues. V dropped 1 base and J dropped 1 base, with 8 bases sitting between them. CDR1 and CDR2 from the germline V gene are SGHRS and YFSETQ. As DNA, the CDR3 is TGCGCCAGCAGCTTGACGTCGCAAACTAATGAAAAACTGTTTTTT. This gives the protein CASSLTSQTNEKLFF.

The J gene is TRBJ2-7, the V gene TRBV30, with a possible D match to TRBD1 (6 bases). Trimming removed 0 bases from V and 4 bases from J, with 10 bases in between. The CDR3 length is 13 residues. Germline lookup yields CDR1 GTSNPN and CDR2 SVGIG (reference sequence). The CDR3 protein is CAWSVVRGYEQYF. CDR3 coding DNA: TGTGCCTGGAGTGTAGTCAGGGGTTACGAGCAGTACTTC.

The sample holds one count of this clone. The chain is built from TRBV7-3 and TRBJ2-3, with a possible D match to TRBD1 (5 bases). The V end lost 1 base, the J end lost 1 base, and 9 bases lay between the germline ends. The CDR3 contains 15 residues. The germline V gene has CDR1 SGHTA and CDR2 FQGTGA. For the CDR3, the DNA is TGTGCCAGCAGCTTAAGCGCGACAGGCACAGATACGCAGTATTTT. This translates into CASSLSATGTDTQYF.

In regard to this clone: Other DNA sequences in this specimen translate into the identical CDR3. The V call is TRBV9, the J call TRBJ1-2, with D possibly TRBD1 on 6 matching bases. The CDR3 extends over 13 amino acids. V lost 3 bases to trimming and J lost 4 bases, with 10 bases between them. Germline CDR1 is SGDLS and CDR2 is YYNGEE. CDR3 amino acids: CASSEGQFYGYTF. CDR3 in DNA: TGTGCCAGCAGCGAGGGACAATTCTATGGCTACACCTTC.

This clone was seen a few times. The gene calls are TRBV19 and TRBJ1-1; no clear D. Trimming removed 5 bases from V and 9 bases from J, with 13 bases in between. Germline CDR1 reads LNHDA; CDR2 reads SQIVND (reference sequence). The CDR3 is 12 residues long. In nucleotides, the CDR3 is TGTGCCAGTAGTGAGGCCCTCCGGAAAGCTTTCTTT. Its translation: CASSEALRKAFF.

V usage is TRBV5-1 and J usage is TRBJ2-1; the D gene could be TRBD1 or TRBD2 (5 bases each). V lost 4 bases and J 5 bases, leaving 16 bases between the germline ends. This CDR3 region has 15 residues. Germline assignment: CDR1 SGHRS and CDR2 YFSETQ. For the CDR3, the DNA is TGCGCCAGCAGCGCAACCGGGACGAGAGACAATGAGCAGTTCTTC. Translated, it gives CASSATGTRDNEQFF.

The chain recombines TRBV6-1 with TRBJ2-7; TRBD2 is a possible D gene (7 bases). This CDR3 has 14 amino acids. Germline CDR1 MNHNS, CDR2 SASEGT. V lost 4 bases and J 0 bases, leaving 10 bases between the germline ends. Here the CDR3 reads CASSAGGSSYEQYF. CDR3 bases: TGTGCCAGCAGTGCGGGGGGCAGCTCCTACGAGCAGTACTTC.

This clone was seen ten or more times. This rearrangement joins TRBV10-1 to TRBJ1-5; TRBD1 might be the D (6 bases). Trimming took 3 bases from V and 1 from J, leaving 16 bases between them. Germline V CDR1 and CDR2: WNHNN, SYGVQD (reference sequence). The CDR3 totals 17 residues. The CDR3 protein is CASSDQLQGRSNQPQHF. In DNA, the CDR3 is TGCGCCAGCAGTGACCAACTACAGGGTCGAAGCAATCAGCCCCAGCATTTT.

This rearrangement joins TRBV12-5 to TRBJ2-5, with 7 bases fitting TRBD2. The germline CDR1 and CDR2 sequences are LGHNT and FRNRAP. CDR3 length: 13 amino acids. Trimming removed 6 bases from V and 2 bases from J; junction bases left unmatched: 3. Written as DNA, the CDR3 is TGTGCTAGTGGCCCTAGCGGACAAGAGACCCAGTACTTC. This encodes CASGPSGQETQYF.

This chain links TRBV4-3 with TRBJ2-1; 7 bases fit TRBD2. With V trimmed by 1 base and J by 2 bases, 5 bases remained unmatched. The germline gives CDR1 LGHNA, CDR2 YSLEER. The CDR3 has 16 amino acids. The CDR3 nucleotides are TGCGCCAGCAGCCAAGTTCGCGGGAGTACCTACAATGAGCAGTTCTTC. Translation gives CASSQVRGSTYNEQFF.

The chain joins TRBV27 to TRBJ1-5; D not certain. The V and J ends lost 2 bases and 0 bases respectively, with 11 bases between them. The CDR3 contains 16 residues. CDR1 and CDR2 from the germline V gene are MNHEY and SMNVEV (reference sequence). CDR3 coding DNA: TGTGCCAGCAGTTTAACTCGGTTATATAGCAATCAGCCCCAGCATTTT. Its translation: CASSLTRLYSNQPQHF.

The V and J genes are TRBV28 and TRBJ1-2; D is undetermined. The CDR3 has 15 amino acids. V gave up 2 bases and J gave up 6 bases, with 16 bases separating them. Germline V gene lookup returns CDR1 MDHEN and CDR2 SYDVKM. The CDR3 loop is CASSLAVQDRDGYTF. CDR3 in DNA: TGTGCCAGCAGTTTAGCGGTTCAGGATCGGGATGGCTACACCTTC.

This chain joins TRBV29-1 and TRBJ2-3, with 7 bases matching TRBD1. Unmatched junction bases numbered 5, after V lost 4 bases and J lost 1 base. The CDR3 is 14 residues long. Per the germline V gene, CDR1 is SQVTM and CDR2 is ANQGSEA. CDR3 sequence: CSVGRTGGTDTQYF. CDR3 nucleotides: TGCAGCGTTGGACGGACAGGTGGCACAGATACGCAGTATTTT.

This clone has a handful of counts. This sequence joins TRBV9 and TRBJ1-1; the D is unclear. The CDR3 extends over 16 amino acids. V lost 4 bases to trimming and J lost 5 bases, with 21 bases between them. The germline V gene has CDR1 SGDLS and CDR2 YYNGEE. Here the CDR3 DNA reads TGTGCCAGCAGCCCCTCTTTGGGTGGGGTACGGACTGAAGCTTTCTTT. Amino acids: CASSPSLGGVRTEAFF.

This rearrangement joins TRBV7-8 to TRBJ2-5; 9 positions match TRBD1. Germline-derived CDR1 and CDR2 are SGHVS and FQNEAQ. The junction had 12 bases not matched to a gene; V was cut back by 5 bases and J by 5 bases. The CDR3 contains 16 residues. CDR3 DNA sequence: TGTGCCAGCAGCCCCCGGGACAGGGCTTTTGGGGAGACCCAGTACTTC. This sequence encodes CASSPRDRAFGETQYF.

The V gene is TRBV19, the J gene TRBJ2-6; maybe TRBD1 (6 bases). The V gene's germline CDR1 is LNHDA and CDR2 SQIVND (reference sequence). This CDR3 comprises 14 residues. V shed 6 bases and J shed 2 bases, with 8 bases lying between them. This chain's CDR3 is CASRTGTGANVLTF. The CDR3, as DNA: TGTGCCAGTAGAACAGGGACTGGGGCCAACGTCCTGACTTTC.

V is TRBV2 and J is TRBJ1-6; unclear D gene. CDR1 is SNHLY and CDR2 is FYNNEI in the germline V gene. This CDR3 spans 15 amino acids. Between the trimmed V and J ends, which lost 4 bases and 6 bases, there was a span of 13 bases. CDR3 in DNA: TGTGCCAGCAGTGCCCAGTTCCCGGGTAATTCACCCCTCCACTTT. Protein product: CASSAQFPGNSPLHF.

Many counts were recorded for this clone. This CDR3 reads CASSLRQGHEQYF. For the CDR3, the DNA is TGTGCCAGCAGCTTAAGACAGGGACACGAGCAGTACTTC. V usage is TRBV11-2 and J usage is TRBJ2-7; 7 nucleotides align to TRBD1. The germline V gene encodes CDR1 SGHAT and CDR2 FQNNGV. V lost 2 bases, J lost 5 bases, and 3 bases stayed unmatched. The CDR3 contains 13 residues. Full variable domain (outside the CDR3, taken from reference TRBV11-2 and TRBJ2-7): EAGVAQSPRYKIIEKRQSVAFWCNPISGHATLYWYQQILGQGPKLLIQFQNNGVVDDSQLPKDRFSAERLKGVDSTLKIQPAKLEDSAVYLCASSLRQGHEQYFGPGTRLTVT.

This chain connects TRBV29-1 to TRBJ1-5; 9 bases are a match to TRBD1. The CDR3 sequence is 13 residues long. V was clipped by 6 bases and J by 2 bases; unmatched bases: 2. In germline, CDR1 is SQVTM, CDR2 ANQGSEA. This CDR3 is CSVRDRGNQPQHF. CDR3 sequence (DNA): TGCAGCGTAAGGGACAGGGGCAATCAGCCCCAGCATTTT.